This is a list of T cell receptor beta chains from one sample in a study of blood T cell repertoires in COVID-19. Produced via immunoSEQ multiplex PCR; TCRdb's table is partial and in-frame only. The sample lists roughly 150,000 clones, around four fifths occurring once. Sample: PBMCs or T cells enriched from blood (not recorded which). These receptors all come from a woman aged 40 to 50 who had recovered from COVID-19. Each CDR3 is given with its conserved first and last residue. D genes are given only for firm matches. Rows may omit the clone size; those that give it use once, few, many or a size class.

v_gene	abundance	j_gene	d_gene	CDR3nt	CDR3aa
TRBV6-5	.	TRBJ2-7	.	TGTGCCAGCAGTCTGCGGACAGCTACCTACGAGCAGTACTTC	CASSLRTATYEQYF
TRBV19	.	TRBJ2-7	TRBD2	TGTGCCAGTAGTTCTAGCGGGGGGCTAGACGAGCAGTACTTC	CASSSSGGLDEQYF
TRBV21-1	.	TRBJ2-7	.	TGTGCCAGCATCCGGGACAGGAGCTACGAGCAGTACTTC	CASIRDRSYEQYF
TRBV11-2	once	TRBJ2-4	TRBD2	TGTGCCAGCAGCTTAGAAGCGGGAGTCGGGGACATTCAGTACTTC	CASSLEAGVGDIQYF
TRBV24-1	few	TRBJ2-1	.	TGTGCCACCAGGGGTGCTGAGGATGAGCAGTTCTTC	CATRGAEDEQFF
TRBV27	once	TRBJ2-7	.	TGTGCCAGCAGTTTTGGCAGGAGGAATGAGCAGTACTTC	CASSFGRRNEQYF
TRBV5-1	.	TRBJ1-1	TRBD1	TGCGCCAGCAGCGATGACAGGGCCTTGTGGGGCACTGAAGCTTTCTTT	CASSDDRALWGTEAFF
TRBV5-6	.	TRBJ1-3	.	TGTGCCAGCAGCTTGGCACAGGCTGGGGGAAACACCATATATTTT	CASSLAQAGGNTIYF
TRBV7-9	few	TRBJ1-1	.	TGTGCCAGCAGCCTGACAACAGGGAACACTGAAGCTTTCTTT	CASSLTTGNTEAFF
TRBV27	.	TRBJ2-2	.	TGTGCCAGCAGTTTTTTACAGGATAACACCGGGGAGCTGTTTTTT	CASSFLQDNTGELFF
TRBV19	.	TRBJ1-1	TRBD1	TGTGCCAGTAATCCAAGGACAGGGAAAGCTTTCTTT	CASNPRTGKAFF
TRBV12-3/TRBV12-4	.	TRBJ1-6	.	TGTGCCAGCAGTTTCGGGGGTTCACCCCTCCACTTT	CASSFGGSPLHF
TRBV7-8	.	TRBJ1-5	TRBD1	TGTGCCAGCAGCTCCATAGGACAGGGGGCCAATCAGCTCCAGCATTTT	CASSSIGQGANQLQHF
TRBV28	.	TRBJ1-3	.	TGTGCCAGCAATCCAGGGGACGGAAACACCATATATTTT	CASNPGDGNTIYF
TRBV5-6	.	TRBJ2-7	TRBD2	TGTGCCAGCAACTCCGGGACTACCTACGAGCAGTACTTC	CASNSGTTYEQYF
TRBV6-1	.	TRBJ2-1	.	TGTGCCAGCAGTGTAGCGGAGAGCTCCTACAATGAGCAGTTCTTC	CASSVAESSYNEQFF
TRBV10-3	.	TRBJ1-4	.	TGTGCCATCAGTGATGAGTCCGGGAGCACGGGAAAACTGTTTTTT	CAISDESGSTGKLFF
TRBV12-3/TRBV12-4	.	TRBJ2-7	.	TGTGCCAGCAGTTTAGCGCTCAGGGAGCAGTACTTC	CASSLALREQYF
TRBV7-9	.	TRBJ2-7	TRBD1	TGTGCCAGCAGCTCGACCTTCTACAGGGGCCCAACCTACGAGCAGTACTTC	CASSSTFYRGPTYEQYF
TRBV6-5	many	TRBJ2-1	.	TGTGCCAGCAGTCCGGGACATTGGTCCTACAATGAGCAGTTCTTC	CASSPGHWSYNEQFF
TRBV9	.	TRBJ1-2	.	TGTGCCAGCAGCGTAGGCGGTTATGGCTACACCTTC	CASSVGGYGYTF
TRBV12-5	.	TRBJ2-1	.	TGTGCTAGTGGTTTGGGGCAGGGCAATGAGCAGTTCTTC	CASGLGQGNEQFF
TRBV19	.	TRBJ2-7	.	TGTGCCAGTAGTATCCGCCTAGCCTACGAGCAGTACTTC	CASSIRLAYEQYF
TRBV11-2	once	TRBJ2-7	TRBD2	TGTGCCAGCAGCCCCCCGGGACTAGCGGGCTTCGTCGAGCAGTACTTC	CASSPPGLAGFVEQYF
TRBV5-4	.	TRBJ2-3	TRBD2	TGTGCCAGCAGCTTAGACAGCGGGGGAAGCACAGATACGCAGTATTTT	CASSLDSGGSTDTQYF
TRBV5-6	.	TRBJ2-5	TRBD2	TGTGCCAGCAGCCCACGGGGGGTTGGGGAGACCCAGTACTTC	CASSPRGVGETQYF
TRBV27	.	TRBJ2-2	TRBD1	TGTGCCAGCAGTCCAACCGGGACAGGGATTTTGAGCGGGGAGCTGTTTTTT	CASSPTGTGILSGELFF
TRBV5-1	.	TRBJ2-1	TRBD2	TGCGCCAGCAGCCGAATTAGCGGGGAAAACAATGAGCAGTTCTTC	CASSRISGENNEQFF
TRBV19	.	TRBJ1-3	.	TGTGCCAGTAGTGTGCAGTCCTCTGGAAACACCATATATTTT	CASSVQSSGNTIYF
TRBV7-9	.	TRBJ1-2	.	TGTGCCAGCAGCTTAGGCGGCAGGGATGAGCACTATGGCTACACCTTC	CASSLGGRDEHYGYTF
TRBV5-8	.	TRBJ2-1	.	TGTGCCAGCAATTGGGGCGGCAGTGCCACAACAAGCTCCTACAATGAGCAGTTCTTC	CASNWGGSATTSSYNEQFF
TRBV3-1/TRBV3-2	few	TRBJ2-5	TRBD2	TGTGCCAGCAGCCAAGATTGGGGGGGGACCCAGTACTTC	CASSQDWGGTQYF